This TCR beta chain is from a study of type 1 and type 2 diabetes patients. Study outcomes and limitations: Type 1 diabetes repertoires were significantly less diverse than type 2 diabetes ones. Type 2 diabetes patients had few highly-expanded CD4+ clones, median one.

The CDR3 is made up of 13 amino acids. Trimming removed 5 bases from V and 7 bases from J, with 14 bases in between. This clonotype was seen only a few times. Its antigen is not known. The PCR template was genomic DNA. A primer set of 30 forward and 13 reverse primers amplified the CDR3. MiXCR, run by TCRdb on the multiplex PCR reads, gives a single entry per CDR3 protein. The data contain 250,000 or so distinct CDR3 sequences, around 47% of them singletons. The receptor was isolated from a man aged 18 to 30 with type 2 diabetes. The chain uses TRBV12-3 or TRBV12-4 and TRBJ1-2; D is undetermined. Sequenced: peripheral blood mononuclear cells (PBMCs). CDR3: CASSPSEGAGYTF. The CDR3 DNA follows: TGTGCCAGCAGTCCGTCGGAAGGAGCTGGCTACACCTTC.